This TCR beta chain was sequenced during a study of cytomegalovirus exposure and HLA in healthy donors. Study-wide results and limits: High specificity and sensitivity for cytomegalovirus status were reported for the classifier.

Details on this clone: Its specificity is unknown.

PCR used 60 Vbeta primers and 13 Jbeta primers. Sequenced by immunoSEQ multiplex PCR; TCRdb stores in-frame clones only, minus some. The sample includes 150,000 to 200,000 clones, over 70% of them seen just once. The source of this sequence is a woman aged 18-29 years in good health and CMV-seropositive. What was sequenced was PBMCs.

The CDR3, as DNA: TGTGCCAGCAGCGTGCAACAGGGCGCCAATTCACCCCTCCACTTT. Translating gives CASSVQQGANSPLHF. The chain recombines TRBV9 with TRBJ1-6, with D perhaps matching TRBD1 (6 bases). This CDR3 contains 15 residues. Germline V gives CDR1 SGDLS, CDR2 YYNGEE. V lost 2 bases and J lost 7, with 13 bases in between.